These 32 T cell receptor beta chains originate from one sample sequenced in a study of blood T cells in healthy people across ages. Then a second PCR, running roughly 7 to 11 cycles, was carried out with a sample-barcoded 5' primer and a J-beta primer mix. TCRdb re-analysed the 5' RACE reads in MiXCR, keeping a single row per CDR3 protein. The sample lists some 760,000 distinct CDR3 sequences, approximately 25% occurring once. The sample was also reused in another study, on T cells of mothers and their children.

The sequenced material came from blood. Source of these receptors: a boy younger than 18 in good health.

This sequence joins TRBV9 and TRBJ1-6; a possible D gene is TRBD1 (5 bases). Trimming stripped 6 bases from V and 0 bases from J, with 10 bases between. The CDR3 loop spans 15 amino acids. Germline CDR1 reads SGDLS; CDR2 reads YYNGEE. The CDR3 region is CASNPGSSYNSPLHF. For the CDR3, the DNA is TGTGCCAGCAACCCAGGGAGCTCCTATAATTCACCCCTCCACTTT.

V gene TRBV18 combines with J gene TRBJ2-5; D gene ambiguous. CDR1 and CDR2 (germline): KGHSH, LQKENI. This CDR3 contains 15 residues. The ends were cut back, 1 base at V and 2 bases at J, with 11 bases in the middle. The CDR3 protein is CASSPRADTQETQYF. DNA of the CDR3: TGTGCCAGCTCACCACGTGCTGACACTCAAGAGACCCAGTACTTC.

V gene TRBV11-1 combines with J gene TRBJ2-5; TRBD1 is a possible D gene (5 bases). Judging by the DNA end, TRBJ2-1 fits better; the J call may be wrong. The V gene's germline CDR1 is SGHAT and CDR2 FQDESV (reference sequence). The CDR3 extends over 15 amino acids. This CDR3 is CASSLGYFIGDEQFF. The CDR3 region has the DNA TGTGCCAGCAGCTTAGGGTATTTTATAGGGGATGAGCAGTTCTTC.

The CDR3 DNA sequence: TGCAGCGTGTCGGGGCAGGGGGGGACAGAGACCCAGTACTTC. This translates into CSVSGQGGTETQYF. The chain recombines TRBV29-1 with TRBJ2-5; D tentatively fits TRBD1 or TRBD2 (7 bases each). The CDR3 runs 14 residues. Per the germline V gene, CDR1 is SQVTM and CDR2 is ANQGSEA. Trimming removed 6 bases at V and 4 bases at J, with 18 bases between.

This clonotype was seen more than once but under ten times. The chain links TRBV24-1 to TRBJ2-1; D gene unclear. Germline values: CDR1 KGHDR, CDR2 SFDVKD. The CDR3 is 13 residues long. V was shortened by 3 bases and J by 4 bases, with 6 bases between the two germline ends. CDR3 sequence (DNA): TGTGCCACCAGTGATGCGGAATACAATGAGCAGTTCTTC. Translated: CATSDAEYNEQFF.

This clonotype was seen just once. The rearrangement uses TRBV7-3 and TRBJ2-3, with D perhaps matching TRBD2 (6 bases). V was pared by 4 bases and J by 6 bases, with 14 bases between. CDR3 size: 14 residues. Germline values: CDR1 SGHTA, CDR2 FQGTGA. The CDR3: CASSSPGLSDTQYF. In DNA, the CDR3 is TGTGCCAGCAGCTCACCGGGACTTTCCGATACGCAGTATTTT.

This clonotype was recorded once. The rearrangement uses TRBV4-3 and TRBJ2-3; D is undetermined. Germline V gene data show CDR1 as LGHNA and CDR2 as YSLEER. The V end lost 0 bases, the J end lost 2 bases, and 12 bases lay between the germline ends. The CDR3 length is 16 residues. In DNA, the CDR3 is TGCGCCAGCAGCCAAGAGCCAAACCAACCCACAGATACGCAGTATTTT. It codes for CASSQEPNQPTDTQYF.

This clonotype was detected ten times or more. One end of the junction fails to match germline, which may point to a read error. The chain is built from TRBV5-1 and TRBJ2-3; TRBD1 aligns across 10 bases. Germline V gene sequence: CDR1 SGHRS, CDR2 YFSETQ. The CDR3 is made up of 14 amino acids. CDR3 region: CASSLGQGADTQYF. The CDR3 DNA reads TGTGCCAGCTCACTCGGACAGGGGGCAGATACGCAGTATTTT.

This rearrangement joins TRBV20-1 to TRBJ2-5, with a possible D match to TRBD1 (6 bases). The J call may be mistaken, given a closer DNA end match to TRBJ2-7. The CDR3 runs 13 residues. Per germline, CDR1 DFQATT and CDR2 SNEGSKA (reference sequence). In DNA form, the CDR3 reads TGCAGTGCTAGAGGGGACATTACCTACGAGCAGTACTTC. Protein: CSARGDITYEQYF.

The CDR3 protein is CASSFGGNSGANVLTF. Written as DNA, the CDR3 is TGCGCCAGCAGCTTTGGAGGGAACTCTGGGGCCAACGTCCTGACTTTC. The rearrangement joins TRBV5-1 to TRBJ2-6; TRBD2 might be the D (6 bases). Germline CDR1 reads SGHRS; CDR2 reads YFSETQ. CDR3 size: 16 residues. Between the trimmed V and J ends, which lost 2 bases and 0 bases, there was a span of 9 bases.

This clonotype was seen a handful of times. The genes are TRBV7-9 and TRBJ2-7; TRBD2 matches at 13 bases. With 5 bases clipped from V and 0 bases from J, the junction kept 7 bases outside the gene matches. The CDR3 covers 17 residues. The germline CDR1 and CDR2 sequences are SEHNR and FQNEAQ (reference sequence). The DNA of the CDR3 is TGTGCCAGCAGCCCGAGGACTAGCGGGAGAGTCTCCTACGAGCAGTACTTC. This sequence encodes CASSPRTSGRVSYEQYF.

This clonotype occurred a few times. Relative to the germline gene, one junction end is altered; a read error may explain this. The rearrangement joins TRBV20-1 to TRBJ2-1, with no clear D. The DNA end is more similar to TRBJ2-5, so the J call may be wrong. CDR1 and CDR2 (germline): DFQATT, SNEGSKA (reference sequence). The CDR3 runs to 14 residues. DNA for the CDR3: TGCAGTGCAAGAGTACCCGCTAGCCAAGAGACCCAGTACTTC. Translation gives CSARVPASQETQYF.

The V gene is TRBV7-6, the J gene TRBJ2-7; TRBD2 matches 7 bases. CDR3 length: 15 residues. J was trimmed by 7 bases and V by 2 bases; bases with no gene match: 11. The germline V gene encodes CDR1 SGHVS and CDR2 FNYEAQ. This CDR3 reads CASSLLGDQAGEQYF. The CDR3 bases are TGTGCCAGCAGCTTATTGGGGGATCAAGCGGGGGAGCAGTACTTC.

This clonotype occurred many times. The CDR3 reads CSVDREGSDGYTF. Written as DNA, the CDR3 is TGCAGCGTTGATAGGGAAGGGTCGGATGGCTACACCTTC. The rearrangement joins TRBV29-1 to TRBJ1-2; D gene uncertain. The V end lost 3 bases, the J end lost 6 bases, and 14 bases lay between the germline ends. The CDR3 runs to 13 residues. Per the germline V gene, CDR1 is SQVTM and CDR2 is ANQGSEA.

The chain combines TRBV20-1 with TRBJ2-1; TRBD2 agrees at 8 bases. The CDR3 runs to 15 residues. V was pared by 0 bases and J by 5 bases, with 6 bases of the junction left unmatched. The germline CDR1 and CDR2 sequences are DFQATT and SNEGSKA (reference sequence). The CDR3 coding sequence is TGCAGTGCTAGAGATGGCGGGAGGTTGAACAATGAGCAGTTCTTC. Amino acids: CSARDGGRLNNEQFF.

Only a few counts were recorded for this clonotype. The chain is built from TRBV4-2 and TRBJ1-4, with D perhaps TRBD1 (5 bases). Looked up from germline, CDR1 is LGHNA and CDR2 is YNFKEQ. The length of the CDR3 is 15 residues. The ends were cut back, 4 bases at V and 7 bases at J, with 16 bases in the middle. This CDR3 reads CASSRTRAFGEKLFF. In DNA, the CDR3 is TGTGCCAGCAGCCGGACAAGGGCTTTTGGTGAAAAACTGTTTTTT.

This rearrangement joins TRBV7-2 to TRBJ2-5, with no clear D. Matching the DNA end better, TRBJ2-7 makes the J call doubtful. Germline loops: CDR1 SGHTA, CDR2 FQGNSA. The CDR3 extends over 14 amino acids. Here the CDR3 DNA reads TGTGCCAGCAGCTTAGATAACTATCGATACGAGCAGTACTTC. This codes for CASSLDNYRYEQYF.

In this sample, this clonotype turned up a few times. The V call is TRBV7-2, the J call TRBJ2-5, with D hard to call. The CDR3 runs to 13 residues. Germline V gene data show CDR1 as SGHTA and CDR2 as FQGNSA. V lost 5 bases to trimming and J lost 5 bases, with 12 bases between them. The CDR3, as DNA: TGTGCCAGCAGCCCAGTAGTAGGGGAGACCCAGTACTTC. This gives the protein CASSPVVGETQYF.

This clonotype has a handful of counts. V and J are TRBV6-2 or TRBV6-3 and TRBJ1-5; D may be TRBD1 (6 bases). Germline V CDR1 and CDR2: MNHEY, SVGEGT. Between the trimmed V and J ends, which lost 11 bases and 2 bases, there was a span of 10 bases. This CDR3 is built from 12 residues. DNA for the CDR3: TGTGCCGGGGGCTCGGGCAATCAGCCCCAGCATTTT. This translates into CAGGSGNQPQHF.

V gene TRBV3-1 combines with J gene TRBJ1-2; the match to TRBD1 covers 7 bases. The CDR3 sequence is 14 residues long. The V gene end was trimmed by 1 base and the J gene end by 8 bases; junction bases not matched to a gene: 7. The germline gives CDR1 LGHDT, CDR2 YNNKEL (reference sequence). CDR3 amino acids: CASSQVAQGGGYTF. DNA for the CDR3: TGTGCCAGCAGCCAAGTCGCCCAGGGGGGCGGCTACACCTTC.

V and J are TRBV20-1 and TRBJ2-5; 7 nucleotides agree with TRBD2. Trimming cost V 3 bases and J 2 bases; bases outside gene matches: 12. CDR3 size: 16 residues. Germline CDR1 is DFQATT and CDR2 is SNEGSKA (reference sequence). The CDR3 sequence: CSARGSREVSQETQYF. CDR3 nucleotide sequence: TGCAGTGCTAGGGGCTCTCGGGAGGTTTCACAAGAGACCCAGTACTTC.

This clonotype showed up just a few times. J is TRBJ1-2 and V is TRBV6-1, with D maybe TRBD1 (5 bases). Per germline, CDR1 MNHNS and CDR2 SASEGT. V was shortened by 3 bases and J by 0 bases, with 8 bases between the two germline ends. The CDR3 sequence is 14 residues long. The CDR3 sequence: CASSEQGANYGYTF. In DNA, the CDR3 is TGTGCCAGCAGTGAGCAGGGAGCTAACTATGGCTACACCTTC.

The chain has TRBV7-2 and TRBJ2-3, with D hard to call. Trimming pared 6 bases from V and 4 bases from J, leaving 11 bases between. Germline CDR1 reads SGHTA; CDR2 reads FQGNSA. The CDR3 sequence is 13 residues long. The CDR3 reads CASSQSYPDTQYF. The DNA of the CDR3 is TGTGCCAGCAGTCAGTCCTATCCAGATACGCAGTATTTT.

The CDR3 region is CASRNGGSTDTQYF. Written as DNA, the CDR3 is TGTGCCAGCAGAAACGGAGGGAGCACAGATACGCAGTATTTT. The chain uses TRBV28 and TRBJ2-3; TRBD2 might be the D (6 bases). CDR3 length equals 14 residues. V dropped 6 bases and J dropped 0 bases, with 10 bases sitting between them. The germline CDR1 and CDR2 sequences are MDHEN and SYDVKM.

This clonotype was seen only a few times. The rearrangement joins TRBV12-3 or TRBV12-4 to TRBJ2-3; 8 nucleotides line up with TRBD1. J lost 0 bases, V lost 6 bases, and 20 bases had no gene match. The CDR3 runs to 20 residues. CDR3 amino acids: CASRGPLRGLRASSTDTQYF. CDR3 coding DNA: TGTGCCAGCAGGGGGCCTCTCAGGGGGCTCAGGGCTTCTAGCACAGATACGCAGTATTTT.

V and J are TRBV4-3 and TRBJ2-2; the match to TRBD2 covers 8 bases. Per the germline V gene, CDR1 is LGHNA and CDR2 is YSLEER. This CDR3 comprises 17 residues. Trimming removed 1 base from V and 6 bases from J; junction bases left unmatched: 10. This chain's CDR3 is CASSQGAGAGDAGELFF. The CDR3 DNA sequence: TGCGCCAGCAGCCAAGGGGCCGGAGCGGGAGATGCCGGGGAGCTGTTTTTT.

This chain joins TRBV9 and TRBJ2-3; D unresolved. Germline V gene lookup returns CDR1 SGDLS and CDR2 YYNGEE. Deletions cut 4 bases from V and 2 bases from J, with 14 bases between. The CDR3 has 15 residues. CDR3 residues: CASSSHGEDTDTQYF. CDR3 sequence (DNA): TGTGCCAGCAGCTCCCACGGAGAAGACACAGATACGCAGTATTTT.

The table lists this clonotype with a few counts. This chain connects TRBV28 to TRBJ1-5; weak D call: TRBD1 (5 bases). V was trimmed by 6 bases and J by 6 bases, leaving 24 bases between them. This CDR3 has 17 amino acids. From germline, CDR1 is MDHEN and CDR2 SYDVKM. In DNA, the CDR3 is TGTGCCAGCAGCCCCCCTCCGGGACCTATCGCGCGTCAGCCCCAGCATTTT. It codes for CASSPPPGPIARQPQHF.

There are a few counts of this clonotype. This chain connects TRBV10-3 to TRBJ2-4; the match to TRBD1 covers 7 bases. The CDR3 is 14 amino acids. CDR1 is ENHRY and CDR2 is SYGVKD in the germline V gene. The V segment lost 0 bases and the J segment 16 bases; nucleotides outside the gene matches: 12. The CDR3 protein is CAISESGGRGQAYF. Written as DNA, the CDR3 is TGTGCCATCAGTGAGTCAGGGGGCAGGGGCCAAGCATACTTC.

This clonotype was observed a handful of times. This sequence joins TRBV6-5 and TRBJ1-1; D gene uncertain. CDR1 and CDR2 from the germline V gene are MNHEY and SVGAGI. The CDR3 loop spans 11 amino acids. The V end was cut by 5 bases, the J end by 3 bases, with 4 bases between. This CDR3 is CASSKDTEAFF. As DNA, the CDR3 is TGTGCCAGCAGTAAGGACACTGAAGCTTTCTTT.

This clonotype was recorded a few times. The genes are TRBV5-1 and TRBJ1-5; D perhaps matches TRBD1 (5 bases). The CDR3 totals 17 residues. Germline lookup yields CDR1 SGHRS and CDR2 YFSETQ. Trimming took off 4 bases at V and 1 base at J, with 18 bases between the two ends. CDR3 region: CASSPGGGGSSNQPQHF. DNA for the CDR3: TGCGCCAGCAGCCCGGGTGGGGGGGGTTCGAGCAATCAGCCCCAGCATTTT.

The CDR3 DNA follows: TGCGCCAGCAGTGAGACCCGGGACTTCTCCTACGAGCAGTACTTC. Protein product: CASSETRDFSYEQYF. The chain combines TRBV10-2 with TRBJ2-7; TRBD2 might be the D (6 bases). Germline V gene sequence: CDR1 WSHSY, CDR2 SAAADI. The CDR3 sequence is 15 residues long. V was clipped by 2 bases and J by 0 bases, with 11 bases between them.